Described below is a single TCR beta chain sequence and its context. The antigen is not known. This record belongs to a study of OX40 agonist ivuxolimab in advanced cancers. Whole-study findings and limits: Averaged across samples, CD8+ T cells carried more expanded clones than CD4+ did.

The table came from immunoSEQ multiplex PCR; TCRdb's copy has only in-frame clones and leaves some out. The sample lists about 48,000 clones, about 81% occurring once. V dropped 0 bases and J dropped 2 bases, with 17 bases sitting between them. The CDR3 is made up of 17 amino acids. The germline CDR1 and CDR2 sequences are SGHAT and FQNNGV. The specimen was CD4+ or CD8+ T cells sorted from blood, collected in a trial of the OX40 agonist ivuxolimab. This chain uses TRBV11-2 with TRBJ2-7; D is uncertain. The receptor comes from an adult with an advanced solid tumor such as melanoma, head and neck, liver or kidney cancer. DNA of the CDR3: TGTGCCAGCAGCTTAGATTCCGGGTTGAGTGATACCTACGAGCAGTACTTC. It specifies CASSLDSGLSDTYEQYF.